The 13 T cell receptor beta chains listed next were all sequenced from one sample in a study of CD8 T cells in ankylosing spondylitis. Study observations and caveats: A TCR beta motif of roughly 8 highly homologous variants seemed to mark ankylosing spondylitis blood.

Their antigen targets remain unknown. TCRdb fed the 5' RACE reads into MiXCR, producing one record per CDR3 protein. The data hold more than 600,000 distinct CDR3 sequences, with about 20% observed a single time. Input material: blood, either unsorted or a sorted T cell fraction (not recorded which). The receptors were gathered from a male donor with ankylosing spondylitis.

This clonotype was observed a few times. The gene calls are TRBV27 and TRBJ1-1; TRBD1 matches at 7 bases. Germline values: CDR1 MNHEY, CDR2 SMNVEV (reference sequence). V trimming: 6 bases; J trimming: 3 bases; junction bases outside the gene matches: 7. The CDR3 is made up of 14 amino acids. This CDR3 is CASRPRGSDTEAFF. The CDR3 nucleotides read TGTGCCAGCAGACCCAGGGGGTCGGACACTGAAGCTTTCTTT.

The V gene is TRBV2, the J gene TRBJ1-1, with D perhaps matching TRBD1 (5 bases). CDR1 and CDR2 from the germline V gene are SNHLY and FYNNEI. The V end was cut by 7 bases, the J end by 1 base, with 16 bases between. The CDR3 runs 15 residues. DNA for the CDR3: TGTGCCAGCATCCCCTTGCAGGGAGGGAACACTGAAGCTTTCTTT. Translation gives CASIPLQGGNTEAFF. Together with reference TRBV2 and TRBJ1-1, the CDR3 gives the full variable domain: EPEVTQTPSHQVTQMGQEVILRCVPISNHLYFYWYRQILGQKVEFLVSFYNNEISEKSEIFDDQFSVERPDGSNFTLKIRSTKLEDSAMYFCASIPLQGGNTEAFFGQGTRLTVV.

The V call is TRBV3-1, the J call TRBJ1-1; the match to TRBD1 covers 9 bases. This CDR3 spans 14 amino acids. Per the germline V gene, CDR1 is LGHDT and CDR2 is YNNKEL (reference sequence). Trimming cost V 5 bases and J 8 bases; bases outside gene matches: 9. CDR3 DNA sequence: TGTGCCAGCAGCAACCGGGACAGGGATGAGGAAGCTTTCTTT. Translated, it gives CASSNRDRDEEAFF.

The V call is TRBV13, the J call TRBJ2-7; tentatively, D is TRBD1 (5 bases). The V gene lost 6 bases and the J gene lost 2 bases, with 14 bases spanning the gap. The length of the CDR3 is 14 residues. Germline assignment: CDR1 PRHDT and CDR2 FYEKMQ (reference sequence). The CDR3 loop is CASSLPGRPYEQYF. In nucleotides, the CDR3 is TGTGCCAGCAGTCTACCAGGGCGTCCCTACGAGCAGTACTTC.

This rearrangement joins TRBV2 to TRBJ1-5; no reliable D call. The CDR3 totals 14 residues. Trimming took off 1 base at V and 7 bases at J, with 11 bases between the two ends. Germline CDR1 and CDR2: SNHLY and FYNNEI. CDR3 protein: CASSEVGNSQPQHF. In nucleotides, the CDR3 is TGTGCCAGCAGTGAAGTGGGGAATTCCCAGCCCCAGCATTTT.

This clonotype was seen ten or more times. V is TRBV24-1 and J is TRBJ2-5; D is perhaps TRBD2 (5 bases). The CDR3 extends over 16 amino acids. V shed 8 bases and J shed 7 bases, with 25 bases lying between them. CDR1 and CDR2 (germline): KGHDR, SFDVKD. The DNA of the CDR3 is TGTGCCACCAAGGAAGTTTGCGGTCGTACCGAGGGGACCCAGTACTTC. This gives the protein CATKEVCGRTEGTQYF.

The rearrangement uses TRBV12-3 or TRBV12-4 and TRBJ2-1; 7 nucleotides align to TRBD2. There are 16 residues in the CDR3. Germline trimming cut 6 bases from V and 0 bases from J; bases unmatched to any gene: 8. Here the CDR3 reads CASSSTSWSSYNEQFF. CDR3 DNA: TGTGCCAGCAGCTCGACTAGCTGGAGCTCCTACAATGAGCAGTTCTTC.

The chain combines TRBV19 with TRBJ2-7; D gene unclear. Germline V lookup: CDR1 LNHDA, CDR2 SQIVND (reference sequence). V was clipped by 5 bases and J by 1 base, with 9 bases between them. This CDR3 contains 13 residues. The CDR3 nucleotides read TGTGCCAGTAGTTCCCGTATGTCCTACGAGCAGTACTTC. The encoded protein is CASSSRMSYEQYF.

The chain uses TRBV12-3 or TRBV12-4 and TRBJ2-7; D remains ambiguous. The CDR3 runs to 13 residues. Trimming took 6 bases from V and 3 from J, leaving 12 bases between them. The CDR3 protein is CASRTNGVYEQYF. For the CDR3, the DNA is TGTGCCAGCAGAACAAATGGAGTCTACGAGCAGTACTTC.

This CDR3 reads CASSPLDRALGDTQYF. The CDR3 coding sequence is TGTGCCAGCAGCCCTTTGGACAGGGCGTTGGGAGATACGCAGTATTTT. The chain joins TRBV7-9 to TRBJ2-3; the match to TRBD1 covers 8 bases. V trimming: 5 bases; J trimming: 5 bases; junction bases outside the gene matches: 12. The CDR3 has 16 residues. CDR1 SEHNR and CDR2 FQNEAQ come from the germline V gene (reference sequence).

V is TRBV15 and J is TRBJ1-2; the D gene is possibly TRBD1 (5 bases). V dropped 0 bases and J dropped 5 bases, with 7 bases sitting between them. This CDR3 is 13 amino acids long. From germline, CDR1 is LNHNV and CDR2 YYDKDF (reference sequence). CDR3 region: CATSRETAYGYTF. CDR3 nucleotides: TGTGCCACCAGCAGAGAGACAGCTTATGGCTACACCTTC. Together with reference TRBV15 and TRBJ1-2, the CDR3 gives the full variable domain: DAMVIQNPRYQVTQFGKPVTLSCSQTLNHNVMYWYQQKSSQAPKLLFHYYDKDFNNEADTPDNFQSRRPNTSFCFLDIRSPGLGDTAMYLCATSRETAYGYTFGSGTRLTVV.

The chain is built from TRBV2 and TRBJ1-5; perhaps TRBD1 as D (5 bases). The germline V and J ends were trimmed by 6 bases and 4 bases, with 16 bases remaining between them. The CDR3 runs to 15 residues. Germline V gene lookup returns CDR1 SNHLY and CDR2 FYNNEI. The CDR3 sequence: CASSGAYQGNQPQHF. In nucleotides, the CDR3 is TGTGCCAGCAGCGGAGCATACCAGGGTAATCAGCCCCAGCATTTT.

The V gene is TRBV5-1, the J gene TRBJ1-1; TRBD1 aligns across 8 bases. With 0 bases clipped from V and 1 base from J, the junction kept 5 bases outside the gene matches. Germline values: CDR1 SGHRS, CDR2 YFSETQ. The CDR3 is 16 residues long. CDR3 bases: TGCGCCAGCAGCTTGGATGTTGGACAGGGGAACACTGAAGCTTTCTTT. Translation: CASSLDVGQGNTEAFF.